The 28 T cell receptor beta chains below were found in one sample sequenced in a study of T cells after yellow fever vaccination. TCRdb re-called the 5' RACE reads with MiXCR, one entry per CDR3 protein. The data show under 350,000 distinct CDR3 sequences, 4.1% seen once. The sequencing here drew on PBMCs, taken 5 days after the yellow fever booster vaccination. The receptors here all came from a man between 18 and 35 years old who received the YFV17D yellow fever vaccine.

This chain connects TRBV11-2 to TRBJ2-1; D is perhaps TRBD2 (5 bases). Between the trimmed V and J ends, which lost 4 bases and 4 bases, there was a span of 8 bases. The CDR3 runs to 13 residues. Looked up from germline, CDR1 is SGHAT and CDR2 is FQNNGV. In DNA, the CDR3 is TGTGCCAGCAGCTCGGGATATTACAATGAGCAGTTCTTC. This codes for CASSSGYYNEQFF.

This chain joins TRBV7-2 and TRBJ1-3, with D hard to call. Trimming took 7 bases from V and 0 from J, leaving 7 bases between them. This CDR3 contains 13 residues. Germline V gene data show CDR1 as SGHTA and CDR2 as FQGNSA. The CDR3 DNA follows: TGTGCCAGCAAGGCAGGCTCTGGAAACACCATATATTTT. Residues: CASKAGSGNTIYF.

The sample holds many counts of this clonotype. J is TRBJ2-7 and V is TRBV5-1, with TRBD1 matching over 11 bases. The CDR3 length is 16 residues. The junction had 10 bases not matched to a gene; V was cut back by 5 bases and J by 3 bases. Germline lookup yields CDR1 SGHRS and CDR2 YFSETQ. DNA for the CDR3: TGCGCCAGCAGGAGAGGACAGGGGGCCAGCCTCTACGAGCAGTACTTC. It encodes CASRRGQGASLYEQYF.

This clonotype was recorded a few times. The chain employs TRBV7-2 and TRBJ2-3; 10 nucleotides agree with TRBD2. The trim removed 2 bases at V and 6 bases at J, leaving 5 bases unmatched. Germline CDR1 is SGHTA and CDR2 is FQGNSA. The CDR3 is 15 residues long. Written as DNA, the CDR3 is TGTGCCAGCAGCTTATCGGGACTAGCGCGTGATACGCAGTATTTT. Its translation: CASSLSGLARDTQYF.

This clonotype was seen a handful of times. The chain uses TRBV4-1 and TRBJ1-2; tentative D call: TRBD1 (6 bases). V was cut by 7 bases and J by 6 bases, with 12 bases left in between. Germline loops: CDR1 MGHRA, CDR2 YSYEKL. The CDR3 runs to 12 residues. The CDR3, as DNA: TGCGCCAGCACCACAGGGACCCATGGCTACACCTTC. Encoded protein: CASTTGTHGYTF.

This clonotype was observed many times. V gene TRBV6-6 combines with J gene TRBJ2-4; D is perhaps TRBD1 or TRBD2 (6 bases each). The V end lost 4 bases, the J end lost 7 bases, and 14 bases lay between the germline ends. CDR1 is MNHNY and CDR2 is SVGAGI in the germline V gene (reference sequence). The CDR3 length is 14 residues. This chain's CDR3 is CASSSSGAENIQYF. CDR3 in DNA: TGTGCCAGCAGTTCCTCGGGGGCAGAGAACATTCAGTACTTC.

The chain recombines TRBV12-3 or TRBV12-4 with TRBJ1-6; D possibly corresponds to TRBD1 (5 bases). Trimming removed 6 bases from V and 0 bases from J, with 12 bases in between. The CDR3 has 16 residues. The CDR3 region is CASRTGGGSYNSPLHF. The CDR3, as DNA: TGTGCCAGCAGAACTGGGGGGGGCTCCTATAATTCACCCCTCCACTTT.

The CDR3 DNA sequence: TGTGCCAGCAGCCCCGGGACTAGCGGGAGGATCCAAGAGACCCAGTACTTC. It translates to CASSPGTSGRIQETQYF. This chain joins TRBV5-4 and TRBJ2-5, with 15 bases identical to TRBD2. This CDR3 comprises 17 residues. Germline CDR1 SGHNT, CDR2 YYREEE (reference sequence). Losses at the gene ends were 4 bases for V and 1 base for J; bases not matched to a gene: 5. Full variable domain (remainder filled in from reference TRBV5-4 and TRBJ2-5): ETGVTQSPTHLIKTRGQQVTLRCSSQSGHNTVSWYQQALGQGPQFIFQYYREEENGRGNFPPRFSGLQFPNYSSELNVNALELDDSALYLCASSPGTSGRIQETQYFGPGTRLLVL.

This chain links TRBV30 with TRBJ1-1, with D maybe TRBD1 (5 bases). V lost 3 bases to trimming and J lost 3 bases, with 11 bases between them. The CDR3 is made up of 13 amino acids. Germline-derived CDR1 and CDR2 are GTSNPN and SVGIG (reference sequence). CDR3 bases: TGTGCCTGGAGCGGGGGAGGGGACACTGAAGCTTTCTTT. Its translation: CAWSGGGDTEAFF.

This clonotype was counted at least ten times. The genes are TRBV6-2 or TRBV6-3 and TRBJ2-7, with a weak D call TRBD1 (5 bases). Germline lookup yields CDR1 MNHEY and CDR2 SVGEGT. The CDR3 extends over 15 amino acids. V was cut by 0 bases and J by 0 bases, with 9 bases left in between. Written as DNA, the CDR3 is TGTGCCAGCAGTTACTCGCAGGGTTTCTCCTACGAGCAGTACTTC. This encodes CASSYSQGFSYEQYF.

This clonotype turned up a few times. This chain uses TRBV20-1 with TRBJ1-5; D call uncertain. V was clipped by 4 bases and J by 1 base, with 14 bases between them. The germline V gene encodes CDR1 DFQATT and CDR2 SNEGSKA (reference sequence). This CDR3 spans 15 amino acids. Here the CDR3 reads CSAKRIGVSNQPQHF. In nucleotides, the CDR3 is TGCAGTGCTAAAAGGATTGGTGTGAGCAATCAGCCCCAGCATTTT.

The chain combines TRBV20-1 with TRBJ2-3; 8 bases align to TRBD2. After removal of 5 bases from V and 1 base from J, the junction contained 5 bases not matched to a gene. The CDR3 consists of 14 residues. Germline V CDR1 and CDR2: DFQATT, SNEGSKA (reference sequence). The CDR3 loop is CSAGDSGGTDTQYF. The CDR3, as DNA: TGCAGTGCTGGGGATAGCGGGGGCACAGATACGCAGTATTTT.

V usage is TRBV29-1 and J usage is TRBJ1-1; no clear D gene. The germline V and J ends were trimmed by 6 bases and 0 bases, with 8 bases remaining between them. Germline V lookup: CDR1 SQVTM, CDR2 ANQGSEA. The CDR3 covers 12 residues. This chain's CDR3 is CSVTRLNTEAFF. CDR3 coding DNA: TGCAGCGTAACCCGTTTGAACACTGAAGCTTTCTTT. Full variable domain (missing parts from reference TRBV29-1 and TRBJ1-1): SAVISQKPSRDICQRGTSLTIQCQVDSQVTMMFWYRQQPGQSLTLIATANQGSEATYESGFVIDKFPISRPNLTFSTLTVSNMSPEDSSIYLCSVTRLNTEAFFGQGTRLTVV.

This clonotype was seen more than once but under ten times. This chain joins TRBV5-1 and TRBJ1-1, with 9 positions matching TRBD1. J lost 1 base, V lost 4 bases, and 14 bases had no gene match. This CDR3 is 18 amino acids long. Germline values: CDR1 SGHRS, CDR2 YFSETQ. The CDR3 DNA sequence: TGCGCCAGCAGCCGAAACCCACAGGGGGCTATGGGGAACACTGAAGCTTTCTTT. It encodes CASSRNPQGAMGNTEAFF.

This clonotype has a handful of counts. The chain couples TRBV6-5 to TRBJ1-2; no clear D. The CDR3 has 12 residues. CDR1 is MNHEY and CDR2 is SVGAGI in the germline V gene. V shed 2 bases and J shed 13 bases, with 14 bases lying between them. The CDR3 bases are TGTGCCAGCAGTTACGACGGGGTGGTGAGCACCTTC. It specifies CASSYDGVVSTF.

The chain employs TRBV7-2 and TRBJ1-5; D gene ambiguous. Germline values: CDR1 SGHTA, CDR2 FQGNSA. The CDR3 consists of 13 residues. The V end was cut by 6 bases, the J end by 8 bases, with 14 bases between. The CDR3 coding sequence is TGTGCCAGCAGTTTTAGCCGGGAGGAGCCCCAGCATTTT. As protein: CASSFSREEPQHF.

The sample holds a few counts of this clonotype. V is TRBV9 and J is TRBJ2-1; 16 positions agree with TRBD2. Germline CDR1 and CDR2: SGDLS and YYNGEE. This CDR3 comprises 15 residues. V gave up 3 bases and J gave up 8 bases; unmatched junction bases: 2. The CDR3 loop reads CASSEGLAGGDEQFF. DNA of the CDR3: TGTGCCAGCAGCGAGGGACTAGCGGGGGGGGATGAGCAGTTCTTC.

The chain has TRBV5-4 and TRBJ1-2, with D possibly matching TRBD1 (6 bases). The CDR3 totals 14 residues. With 0 bases removed from V and 13 bases from J, the gap between germline ends came to 19 bases. Germline V gene lookup returns CDR1 SGHNT and CDR2 YYREEE (reference sequence). Here the CDR3 DNA reads TGTGCCAGCAGCTTGGACAGACAGGATCGGAGTACCACCTTC. Translated: CASSLDRQDRSTTF.

The sample holds many counts of this clonotype. This chain uses TRBV6-2 or TRBV6-3 with TRBJ2-3; D gene ambiguous. The CDR3 has 13 residues. Germline CDR1 reads MNHEY; CDR2 reads SVGEGT. Deletions cut 7 bases from V and 1 base from J, with 9 bases between. CDR3 DNA: TGTGCCAGCAAGCGCGGAGGCACAGATACGCAGTATTTT. It specifies CASKRGGTDTQYF.

In its sample, this clonotype was seen a few times. The chain recombines TRBV5-1 with TRBJ1-1, with a possible D match to TRBD1 (6 bases). There are 14 residues in the CDR3. The V gene lost 5 bases and the J gene lost 3 bases, with 14 bases spanning the gap. Germline V gene sequence: CDR1 SGHRS, CDR2 YFSETQ. CDR3 amino acids: CASSIPGVDTEAFF. DNA for the CDR3: TGCGCCAGCAGTATTCCAGGGGTTGACACTGAAGCTTTCTTT.

This clonotype was recorded a few times. The gene calls are TRBV7-9 and TRBJ1-5, with D hard to call. Germline CDR1 reads SEHNR; CDR2 reads FQNEAQ (reference sequence). The CDR3 covers 13 residues. The V and J ends lost 0 bases and 3 bases respectively, with 3 bases between them. The CDR3, as DNA: TGTGCCAGCAGCTTAGCGTTCAATCAGCCCCAGCATTTT. Translating gives CASSLAFNQPQHF.

V is TRBV7-9 and J is TRBJ1-4; 7 bases fit TRBD1. The trim removed 4 bases at V and 7 bases at J, leaving 12 bases unmatched. Per germline, CDR1 SEHNR and CDR2 FQNEAQ (reference sequence). The CDR3 is 16 residues long. DNA for the CDR3: TGTGCCAGCAGCTCTCCCATGACAGGGTGGGTTGAAAAACTGTTTTTT. Its protein is CASSSPMTGWVEKLFF.

V and J are TRBV7-9 and TRBJ2-1, with D unclear. Trimming cost V 5 bases and J 7 bases, with 15 bases left between them. Per the germline V gene, CDR1 is SEHNR and CDR2 is FQNEAQ (reference sequence). The CDR3 length is 14 residues. The CDR3: CASSRTTFFNEQFF. The CDR3 DNA sequence: TGTGCCAGCAGCCGTACCACCTTTTTTAATGAGCAGTTCTTC. Filled out from reference TRBV7-9 and TRBJ2-1, the complete variable domain reads DTGVSQNPRHKITKRGQNVTFRCDPISEHNRLYWYRQTLGQGPEFLTYFQNEAQLEKSRLLSDRFSAERPKGSFSTLEIQRTEQGDSAMYLCASSRTTFFNEQFFGPGTRLTVL.

A few counts support this clonotype. The chain links TRBV12-3 or TRBV12-4 to TRBJ1-1; no clear D gene. The CDR3 totals 12 residues. The V end was cut by 3 bases, the J end by 7 bases, with 9 bases between. The CDR3 loop is CASSFGSLEAFF. Written as DNA, the CDR3 is TGTGCCAGCAGTTTTGGGTCACTTGAAGCTTTCTTT.

In this sample, this clonotype turned up many times. The rearrangement joins TRBV4-3 to TRBJ2-7, with D perhaps matching TRBD1 (7 bases). The V end was cut by 4 bases, the J end by 4 bases, with 17 bases between. CDR3 length equals 15 residues. Germline V gene sequence: CDR1 LGHNA, CDR2 YSLEER. CDR3 nucleotide sequence: TGCGCCAGCAGCCCAGGGGGAGGAGGGGAATACGAGCAGTACGTC. Its protein is CASSPGGGGEYEQYV.

This clonotype was counted only a few times. V gene TRBV13 combines with J gene TRBJ2-1, with TRBD1 as a possible D gene (6 bases). Germline values: CDR1 PRHDT, CDR2 FYEKMQ (reference sequence). The CDR3 length is 14 residues. Trimming took off 7 bases at V and 7 bases at J, with 17 bases between the two ends. CDR3 nucleotides: TGTGCCAGCACCGATCGGGACACTTCAAATGAGCAGTTCTTC. Translating it yields CASTDRDTSNEQFF.

Only a few counts were recorded for this clonotype. The chain combines TRBV7-2 with TRBJ1-2; TRBD1 matches 7 bases. In germline, CDR1 is SGHTA, CDR2 FQGNSA. There are 13 residues in the CDR3. Unmatched junction bases numbered 4, after V lost 5 bases and J lost 4 bases. The CDR3 spells CASSRQGAYGYTF. CDR3 DNA sequence: TGTGCCAGCAGCAGACAGGGAGCCTATGGCTACACCTTC.

The chain uses TRBV6-5 and TRBJ1-2; D unclear. The V end lost 6 bases, the J end lost 4 bases, and 9 bases lay between the germline ends. CDR1 MNHEY and CDR2 SVGAGI come from the germline V gene. The CDR3 consists of 12 residues. The CDR3 sequence is CASRRASYGYTF. CDR3 nucleotide sequence: TGTGCCAGCAGGAGAGCGTCCTATGGCTACACCTTC.